This entry concerns a single T cell receptor (beta chain). The data derive from a study of radiotherapy plus CTLA-4 blockade in lung cancer. Overall study context: An objective response was seen in 18% of patients, and disease control in 25% to 40%.

This CDR3 has 15 amino acids. From germline, CDR1 is SGHTA and CDR2 FQGNSA. The V and J ends lost 1 base and 5 bases, in that order; junction bases with no gene match: 4. The table came from immunoSEQ multiplex PCR; TCRdb's copy has only in-frame clones and leaves some out. The sample consists of 70,000 to 90,000 clones, about four fifths of them appearing once. The sequencing here drew on peripheral blood, taken from a patient treated with radiotherapy plus ipilimumab. This chain joins TRBV7-2 and TRBJ2-5, with TRBD2 matching 10 bases. The source is a human donor with non-small cell lung cancer whose response to radiotherapy plus ipilimumab could not be evaluated. Some clones in this sample may be carry-over from other donors' samples. The CDR3 here is CASSLGASGGETQYF. The DNA for the CDR3 is TGTGCCAGCAGCTTAGGGGCTAGCGGGGGCGAGACCCAGTACTTC.